A single sample is the source of the 13 T cell receptor beta chains below, sequenced in a study of T cells in Graves' hyperthyroidism and ophthalmopathy. Amplified regions were TCR beta CDR3 sequences from RNA transcripts. The HTBI primer set drove a first-round RT-PCR of the TCR CDR3. TCRdb itself ran the multiplex PCR reads through MiXCR, one entry per CDR3 protein. The sample has around 300,000 distinct CDR3 sequences; 20% to 25% are singletons. Source material: blood. These receptor sequences come from a man aged 30 to 39 with Graves' ophthalmopathy.

The J gene is TRBJ2-7, the V gene TRBV6-1, with D hard to call. This CDR3 comprises 14 residues. CDR1 and CDR2 from the germline V gene are MNHNS and SASEGT. The V end was cut by 6 bases, the J end by 4 bases, with 16 bases between. The CDR3 nucleotides are TGTGCCAGCAGACTTCGGCAGTTAGCTTACGAGCAGTACTTC. Protein: CASRLRQLAYEQYF.

This clonotype has a count of ten or more. The genes are TRBV18 and TRBJ1-1, with D perhaps TRBD1 (6 bases). CDR3 length: 13 residues. Germline V gives CDR1 KGHSH, CDR2 LQKENI. Between the trimmed V and J ends, which lost 5 bases and 6 bases, there was a span of 13 bases. The DNA of the CDR3 is TGTGCCAGCTCAAGGGGGACACGCGCTGAAGCTTTCTTT. It encodes CASSRGTRAEAFF.

The V call is TRBV3-1, the J call TRBJ2-1; TRBD2 matches at 8 bases. CDR3 size: 15 residues. The V and J ends lost 4 bases and 4 bases, in that order; junction bases with no gene match: 6. The germline gives CDR1 LGHDT, CDR2 YNNKEL (reference sequence). The CDR3 loop is CASSPEGLEYNEQFF. CDR3 bases: TGTGCCAGCAGCCCTGAGGGACTAGAGTACAATGAGCAGTTCTTC.

There are a few counts of this clonotype. The chain links TRBV6-2 or TRBV6-3 to TRBJ1-2; 7 positions agree with TRBD1. This CDR3 is built from 14 residues. The germline CDR1 and CDR2 sequences are MNHEY and SVGEGT. With V trimmed by 6 bases and J by 4 bases, 8 bases remained unmatched. CDR3 nucleotide sequence: TGTGCCAGCAGACGACAGGGATCAAGCTATGGCTACACCTTC. Protein sequence: CASRRQGSSYGYTF.

There are a few counts of this clonotype. The J gene is TRBJ2-1, the V gene TRBV11-3; tentatively, D is TRBD1 (6 bases). The CDR3 has 15 residues. The germline V gene has CDR1 SGHNT and CDR2 YENEEA. The V end lost 2 bases, the J end lost 4 bases, and 12 bases lay between the germline ends. The CDR3, as DNA: TGTGCCAGCAGCTTATCAGACAGGAAATACAATGAGCAGTTCTTC. Amino acid sequence: CASSLSDRKYNEQFF.

The chain combines TRBV6-5 with TRBJ2-2, with D maybe TRBD1 (5 bases). The germline V gene encodes CDR1 MNHEY and CDR2 SVGAGI. This CDR3 is 17 amino acids long. The germline V and J ends were trimmed by 0 bases and 1 base, with 12 bases remaining between them. In DNA form, the CDR3 reads TGTGCCAGCAGTTACTCTGAATATCAGGGGAACACCGGGGAGCTGTTTTTT. Encoded protein: CASSYSEYQGNTGELFF.

To note about this clonotype: At one end, the junction sequence differs from germline, possibly due to a read error. V is TRBV3-1 and J is TRBJ2-5, with a tentative D call TRBD1 (5 bases). Germline CDR1 reads LGHDT; CDR2 reads YNNKEL (reference sequence). The CDR3 loop spans 11 amino acids. The DNA of the CDR3 is TGTACCAGCAGCCAGCAGGGTTCCCAGTACTTC. This encodes CTSSQQGSQYF.

V and J are TRBV6-1 and TRBJ1-2; a possible D gene is TRBD1 (6 bases). This CDR3 has 11 amino acids. Trimming took off 2 bases at V and 8 bases at J, with 6 bases between the two ends. Looked up from germline, CDR1 is MNHNS and CDR2 is SASEGT. The CDR3 here is CASSEQGGYTF. CDR3 coding DNA: TGTGCCAGCAGTGAACAGGGGGGCTACACCTTC.

This clonotype was recorded many times. V and J are TRBV2 and TRBJ2-5, with D possibly called TRBD1 or TRBD2 (5 bases each). The length of the CDR3 is 12 residues. CDR1 and CDR2 (germline): SNHLY, FYNNEI. Between the trimmed V and J ends, which lost 7 bases and 7 bases, there was a span of 13 bases. The CDR3 coding sequence is TGTGCCAGCACCCTCAGAGGGGCGACCCAGTACTTC. Its protein product is CASTLRGATQYF.

In this sample, this clonotype turned up a few times. Compared with germline, one end of the junction differs, possibly owing to a read error. The CDR3 nucleotides are TGTGTCAGCAGCCATTACGGCAATGAGCAGTTCTTC. This sequence encodes CVSSHYGNEQFF. The V gene is TRBV7-6, the J gene TRBJ2-1, with D hard to call. CDR1 is SGHVS, CDR2 FNYEAQ, per germline. The CDR3 has 12 residues.

The V call is TRBV6-5, the J call TRBJ2-2, with D possibly called TRBD1 or TRBD2 (5 bases each). The CDR3 has 15 amino acids. The V end was cut by 2 bases, the J end by 1 base, with 8 bases between. Per the germline V gene, CDR1 is MNHEY and CDR2 is SVGAGI. CDR3 nucleotide sequence: TGTGCCAGCAGTTACGAGGGGCTGAACACCGGGGAGCTGTTTTTT. Its protein is CASSYEGLNTGELFF.

This clonotype was seen ten or more times. The germline gene is not matched at one end of the junction; a read error may be the cause. The chain has TRBV18 and TRBJ2-2; no definite D call. Germline V lookup: CDR1 KGHSH, CDR2 LQKENI. The CDR3 sequence is 15 residues long. The chain's CDR3 is CASSPARSNTGELFF. The CDR3 region has the DNA TGTGCCAGCTCACCTGCGCGGTCGAATACCGGGGAGCTGTTTTTT.

The sample holds a few counts of this clonotype. The V call is TRBV4-1, the J call TRBJ2-7, with TRBD2 matching 16 bases. V lost 0 bases to trimming and J lost 2 bases; unmatched junction nucleotides: 1. Germline lookup yields CDR1 MGHRA and CDR2 YSYEKL. The CDR3 is made up of 17 amino acids. The CDR3: CASSQDGTSGRAYEQYF. The CDR3 DNA is TGCGCCAGCAGCCAAGATGGGACTAGCGGGAGGGCCTACGAGCAGTACTTC.